This entry concerns a single T cell receptor (beta chain). Original processing notes: Scientists estimated how many nucleated cells there were by amplifying reference gene primers. Generated by immunoSEQ multiplex PCR, the TCRdb table keeps only in-frame clones and is missing some. That table supplies the V and J calls and clone size; D and trimming were determined from the DNA. Found here are about 330,000 clones, roughly 86% of them singletons; the top ten hold about 5.4%. This sample is part of a study of blood T cell repertoires in COVID-19. As for the study in general: Samples taken during acute and convalescent COVID-19 were collected in the United States, Italy and Spain.

The J segment lost 4 bases and the V segment lost 8 bases, leaving 4 bases of the junction unmatched. This CDR3 comprises 14 residues. The germline V gene has CDR1 MNHEY and CDR2 SVGAGI. Participants' own reports of clinical history determined their cohort assignment. The chain combines TRBV6-5 with TRBJ1-5, with TRBD1 matching 11 bases. The sequence came from a woman in her 30s who had recovered from COVID-19. Sequencing was carried out using PBMCs or T cells enriched from blood (not recorded which). The CDR3 DNA sequence: TGTGCCAGCCGGACAGGGGGCGAAAATCAGCCCCAGCATTTT. Its protein is CASRTGGENQPQHF.